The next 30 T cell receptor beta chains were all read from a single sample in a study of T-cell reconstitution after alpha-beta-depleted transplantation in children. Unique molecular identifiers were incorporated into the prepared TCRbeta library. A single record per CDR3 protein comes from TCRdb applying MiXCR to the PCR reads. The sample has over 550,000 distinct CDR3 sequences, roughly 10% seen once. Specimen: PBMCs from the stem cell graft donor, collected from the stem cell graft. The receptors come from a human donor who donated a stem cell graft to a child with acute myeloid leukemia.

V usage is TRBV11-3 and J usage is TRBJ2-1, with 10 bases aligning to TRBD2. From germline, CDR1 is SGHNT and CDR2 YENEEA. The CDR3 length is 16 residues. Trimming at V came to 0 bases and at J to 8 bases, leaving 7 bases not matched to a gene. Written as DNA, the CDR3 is TGTGCCAGCAGCTTAGAGCAAACTAGCGGGAAGTATGAGCAGTTCTTC. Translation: CASSLEQTSGKYEQFF.

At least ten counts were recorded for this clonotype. CDR3 residues: CASSFGQGAGNQPQHF. In DNA form, the CDR3 reads TGTGCCAGCAGTTTTGGACAGGGGGCTGGCAATCAGCCCCAGCATTTT. The rearrangement links TRBV28 to TRBJ1-5; 11 bases match TRBD1. This CDR3 has 16 residues. Germline V gene sequence: CDR1 MDHEN, CDR2 SYDVKM. V lost 3 bases to trimming and J lost 2 bases; unmatched junction nucleotides: 3.

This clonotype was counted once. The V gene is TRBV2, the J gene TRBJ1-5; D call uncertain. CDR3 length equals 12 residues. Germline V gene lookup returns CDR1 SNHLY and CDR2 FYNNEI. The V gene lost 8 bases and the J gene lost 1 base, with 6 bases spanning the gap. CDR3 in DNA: TGTGCCAGCCTAGGGAGCAATCAGCCCCAGCATTTT. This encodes CASLGSNQPQHF. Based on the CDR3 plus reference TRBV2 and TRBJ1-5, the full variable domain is EPEVTQTPSHQVTQMGQEVILRCVPISNHLYFYWYRQILGQKVEFLVSFYNNEISEKSEIFDDQFSVERPDGSNFTLKIRSTKLEDSAMYFCASLGSNQPQHFGDGTRLSIL.

The CDR3 sequence: CASSRLAGVWTDTQYF. CDR3 in DNA: TGTGCCAGCTCTCGGCTAGCGGGAGTTTGGACAGATACGCAGTATTTT. The rearrangement links TRBV2 to TRBJ2-3, with 10 nucleotides matching TRBD2. V shed 8 bases and J 3 bases; nucleotides not matched to a gene: 11. Germline V gene lookup returns CDR1 SNHLY and CDR2 FYNNEI. This CDR3 spans 16 amino acids.

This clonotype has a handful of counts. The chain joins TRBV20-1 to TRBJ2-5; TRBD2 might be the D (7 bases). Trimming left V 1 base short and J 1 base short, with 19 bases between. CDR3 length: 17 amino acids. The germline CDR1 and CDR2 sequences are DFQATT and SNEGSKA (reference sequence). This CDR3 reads CSARVGGAFRIQETQYF. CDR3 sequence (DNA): TGCAGTGCTAGAGTGGGGGGGGCGTTCCGAATCCAAGAGACCCAGTACTTC.

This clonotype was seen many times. CDR3 loop: CSASYRNFNTEAFF. The CDR3 DNA follows: TGCAGTGCTAGCTACAGGAATTTCAACACTGAAGCTTTCTTT. The gene calls are TRBV20-1 and TRBJ1-1; a possible D gene is TRBD1 (5 bases). The ends were cut back, 3 bases at V and 2 bases at J, with 13 bases in the middle. The CDR3 is 14 amino acids. Germline V CDR1 and CDR2: DFQATT, SNEGSKA (reference sequence).

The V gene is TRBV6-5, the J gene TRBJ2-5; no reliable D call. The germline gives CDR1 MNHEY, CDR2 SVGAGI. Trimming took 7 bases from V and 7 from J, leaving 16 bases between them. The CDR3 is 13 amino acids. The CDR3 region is CASTTGGSLTQYF. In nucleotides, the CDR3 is TGTGCCAGCACCACCGGCGGCTCGCTGACCCAGTACTTC.

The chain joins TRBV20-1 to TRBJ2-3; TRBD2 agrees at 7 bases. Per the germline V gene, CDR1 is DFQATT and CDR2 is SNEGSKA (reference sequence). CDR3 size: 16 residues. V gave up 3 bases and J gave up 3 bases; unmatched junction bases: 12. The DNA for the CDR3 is TGCAGTGCTAGGGGGGGGACCTCAAGACCAACAGATACGCAGTATTTT. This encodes CSARGGTSRPTDTQYF.

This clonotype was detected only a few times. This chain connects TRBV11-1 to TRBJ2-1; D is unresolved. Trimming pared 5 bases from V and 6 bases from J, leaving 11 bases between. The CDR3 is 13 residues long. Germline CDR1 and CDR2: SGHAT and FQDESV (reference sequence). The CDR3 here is CASSPSIANEQFF. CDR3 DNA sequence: TGTGCCAGCAGCCCCTCTATAGCCAATGAGCAGTTCTTC.

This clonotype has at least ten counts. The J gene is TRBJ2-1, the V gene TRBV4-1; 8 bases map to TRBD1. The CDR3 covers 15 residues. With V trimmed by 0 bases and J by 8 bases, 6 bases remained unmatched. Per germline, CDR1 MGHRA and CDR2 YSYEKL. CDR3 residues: CASSQDQGAGYEQFF. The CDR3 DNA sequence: TGCGCCAGCAGCCAAGATCAGGGGGCTGGGTATGAGCAGTTCTTC.

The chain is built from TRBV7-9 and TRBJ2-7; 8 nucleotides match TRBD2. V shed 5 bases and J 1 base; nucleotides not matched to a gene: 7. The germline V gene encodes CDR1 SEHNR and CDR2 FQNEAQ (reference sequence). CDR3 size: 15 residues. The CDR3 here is CASSGAAGGSYEQYF. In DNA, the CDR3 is TGTGCCAGCAGCGGCGCGGCGGGAGGATCCTACGAGCAGTACTTC. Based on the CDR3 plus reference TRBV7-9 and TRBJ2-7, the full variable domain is DTGVSQNPRHKITKRGQNVTFRCDPISEHNRLYWYRQTLGQGPEFLTYFQNEAQLEKSRLLSDRFSAERPKGSFSTLEIQRTEQGDSAMYLCASSGAAGGSYEQYFGPGTRLTVT.

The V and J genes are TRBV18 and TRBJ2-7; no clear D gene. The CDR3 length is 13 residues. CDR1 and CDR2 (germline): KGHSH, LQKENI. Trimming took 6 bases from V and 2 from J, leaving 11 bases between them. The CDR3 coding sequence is TGTGCCAGCTCTATTATTAAAACCTACGAGCAGTACTTC. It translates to CASSIIKTYEQYF. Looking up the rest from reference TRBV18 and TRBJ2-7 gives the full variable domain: NAGVMQNPRHLVRRRGQEARLRCSPMKGHSHVYWYRQLPEEGLKFMVYLQKENIIDESGMPKERFSAEFPKEGPSILRIQQVVRGDSAAYFCASSIIKTYEQYFGPGTRLTVT.

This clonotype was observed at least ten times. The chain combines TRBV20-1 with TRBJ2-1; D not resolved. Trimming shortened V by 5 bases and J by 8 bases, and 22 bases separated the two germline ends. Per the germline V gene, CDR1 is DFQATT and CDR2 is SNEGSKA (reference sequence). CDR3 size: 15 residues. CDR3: CSAPILGPARYEQFF. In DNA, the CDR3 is TGCAGTGCTCCAATTCTAGGGCCTGCCAGATATGAGCAGTTCTTC.

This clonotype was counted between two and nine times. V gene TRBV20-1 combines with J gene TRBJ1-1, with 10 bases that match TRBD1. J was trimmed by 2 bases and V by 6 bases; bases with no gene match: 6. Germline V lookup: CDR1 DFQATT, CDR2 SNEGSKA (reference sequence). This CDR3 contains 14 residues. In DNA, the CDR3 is TGCAGTGCGGGGAGGACAGGGGGAAACACTGAAGCTTTCTTT. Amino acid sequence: CSAGRTGGNTEAFF.

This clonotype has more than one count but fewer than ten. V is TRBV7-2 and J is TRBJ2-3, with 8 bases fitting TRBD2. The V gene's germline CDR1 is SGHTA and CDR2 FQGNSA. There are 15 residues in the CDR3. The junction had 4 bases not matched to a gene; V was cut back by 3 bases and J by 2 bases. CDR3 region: CASSFRAGDTDTQYF. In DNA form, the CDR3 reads TGTGCCAGCAGCTTTCGAGCGGGAGACACAGATACGCAGTATTTT.

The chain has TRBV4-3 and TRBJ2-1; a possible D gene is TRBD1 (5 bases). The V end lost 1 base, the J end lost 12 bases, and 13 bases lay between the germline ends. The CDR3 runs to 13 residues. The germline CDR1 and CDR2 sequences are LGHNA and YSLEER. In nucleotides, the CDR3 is TGCGCCAGCAGCCAAGCCAGGGTGCAGAGGCAGTTCTTC. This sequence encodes CASSQARVQRQFF.

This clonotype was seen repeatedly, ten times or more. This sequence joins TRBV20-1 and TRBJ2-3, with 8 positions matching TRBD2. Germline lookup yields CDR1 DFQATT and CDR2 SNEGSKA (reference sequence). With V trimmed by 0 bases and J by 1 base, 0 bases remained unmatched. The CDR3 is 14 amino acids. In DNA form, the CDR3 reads TGCAGTGCTAGAGAACTAGCGGGCACAGATACGCAGTATTTT. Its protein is CSARELAGTDTQYF.

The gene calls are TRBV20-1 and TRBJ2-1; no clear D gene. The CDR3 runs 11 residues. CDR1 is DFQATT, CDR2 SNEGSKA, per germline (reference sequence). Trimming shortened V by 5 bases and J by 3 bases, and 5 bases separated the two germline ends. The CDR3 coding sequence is TGCAGTGCTTATCACTACAATGAGCAGTTCTTC. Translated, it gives CSAYHYNEQFF.

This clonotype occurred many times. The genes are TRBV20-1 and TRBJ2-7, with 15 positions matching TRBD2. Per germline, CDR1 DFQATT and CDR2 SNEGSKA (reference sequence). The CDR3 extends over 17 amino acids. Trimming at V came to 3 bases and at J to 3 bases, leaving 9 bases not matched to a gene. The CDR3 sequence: CSASPPGLAGGHYEQYF. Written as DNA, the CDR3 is TGCAGTGCTAGCCCTCCGGGACTAGCGGGAGGTCACTACGAGCAGTACTTC.

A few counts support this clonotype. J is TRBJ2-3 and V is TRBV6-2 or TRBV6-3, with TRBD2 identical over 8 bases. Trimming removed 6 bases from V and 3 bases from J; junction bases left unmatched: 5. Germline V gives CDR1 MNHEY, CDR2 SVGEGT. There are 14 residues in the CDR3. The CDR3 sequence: CASRSGLATDTQYF. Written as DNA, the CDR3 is TGTGCCAGCAGATCTGGACTAGCTACAGATACGCAGTATTTT.

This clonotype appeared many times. The CDR3 sequence: CASSVTGGSRYNEQFF. In DNA, the CDR3 is TGTGCCAGCAGTGTTACAGGGGGGTCCCGGTACAATGAGCAGTTCTTC. The chain employs TRBV12-3 or TRBV12-4 and TRBJ2-1; 8 bases match TRBD1. The CDR3 is 16 residues long. After removal of 5 bases from V and 4 bases from J, the junction contained 10 bases not matched to a gene.

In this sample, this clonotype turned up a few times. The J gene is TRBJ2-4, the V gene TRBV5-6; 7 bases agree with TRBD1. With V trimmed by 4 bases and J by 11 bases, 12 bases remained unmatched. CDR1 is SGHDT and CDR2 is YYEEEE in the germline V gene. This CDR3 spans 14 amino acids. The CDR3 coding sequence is TGTGCCAGCAGCATGTTCCAGGGGGTCGTCCTTCAGTACTTC. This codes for CASSMFQGVVLQYF.

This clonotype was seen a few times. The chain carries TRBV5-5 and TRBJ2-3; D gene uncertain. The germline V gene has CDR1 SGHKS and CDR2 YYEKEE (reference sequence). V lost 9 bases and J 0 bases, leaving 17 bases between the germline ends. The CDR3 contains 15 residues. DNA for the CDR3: TGTGCCACAACCGGTGGAGCTTTTAGCACAGATACGCAGTATTTT. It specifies CATTGGAFSTDTQYF.

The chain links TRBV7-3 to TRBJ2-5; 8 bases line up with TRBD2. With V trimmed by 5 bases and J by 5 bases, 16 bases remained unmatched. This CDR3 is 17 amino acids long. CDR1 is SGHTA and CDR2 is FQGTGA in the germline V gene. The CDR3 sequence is CASSDLTAGRAGETQYF. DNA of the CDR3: TGTGCCAGCAGCGACCTAACGGCCGGGAGGGCCGGGGAGACCCAGTACTTC.

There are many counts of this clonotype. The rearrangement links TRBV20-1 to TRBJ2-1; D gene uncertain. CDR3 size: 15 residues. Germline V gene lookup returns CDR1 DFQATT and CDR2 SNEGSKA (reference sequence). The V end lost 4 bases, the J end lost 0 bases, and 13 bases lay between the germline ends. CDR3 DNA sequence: TGCAGTGCTAAAACCGGGTTCAGCTCCTACAATGAGCAGTTCTTC. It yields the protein CSAKTGFSSYNEQFF.

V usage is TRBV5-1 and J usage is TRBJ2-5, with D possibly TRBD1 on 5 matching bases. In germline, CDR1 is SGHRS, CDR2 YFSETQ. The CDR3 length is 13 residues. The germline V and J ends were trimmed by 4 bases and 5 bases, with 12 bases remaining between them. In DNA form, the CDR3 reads TGCGCCAGCAGCGGGTCAGGGCTTGAGACCCAGTACTTC. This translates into CASSGSGLETQYF.

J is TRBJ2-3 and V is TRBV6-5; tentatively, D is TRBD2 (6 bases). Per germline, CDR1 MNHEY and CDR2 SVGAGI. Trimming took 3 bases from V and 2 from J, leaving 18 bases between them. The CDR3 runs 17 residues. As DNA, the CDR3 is TGTGCCAGCAGTTATAGCGGCCCGTTTCCCTTCACAGATACGCAGTATTTT. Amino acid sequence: CASSYSGPFPFTDTQYF.

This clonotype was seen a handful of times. The CDR3 DNA is TGTGCCAGCAGCGCGACCATGGGACTTTACACCGGGGAGCTGTTTTTT. Protein: CASSATMGLYTGELFF. The rearrangement uses TRBV9 and TRBJ2-2; tentatively, D is TRBD2 (6 bases). V dropped 3 bases and J dropped 3 bases, with 15 bases sitting between them. The germline V gene has CDR1 SGDLS and CDR2 YYNGEE. The CDR3 spans 16 residues. Looking up the rest from reference TRBV9 and TRBJ2-2 gives the full variable domain: DSGVTQTPKHLITATGQRVTLRCSPRSGDLSVYWYQQSLDQGLQFLIQYYNGEERAKGNILERFSAQQFPDLHSELNLSSLELGDSALYFCASSATMGLYTGELFFGEGSRLTVL.

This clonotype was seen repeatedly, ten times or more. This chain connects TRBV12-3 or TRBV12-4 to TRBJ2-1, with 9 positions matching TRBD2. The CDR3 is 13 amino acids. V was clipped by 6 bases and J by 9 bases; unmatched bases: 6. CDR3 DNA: TGTGCCAGCAGCCTGGGGCGGGAGGGTGAGCAGTTCTTC. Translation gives CASSLGREGEQFF.

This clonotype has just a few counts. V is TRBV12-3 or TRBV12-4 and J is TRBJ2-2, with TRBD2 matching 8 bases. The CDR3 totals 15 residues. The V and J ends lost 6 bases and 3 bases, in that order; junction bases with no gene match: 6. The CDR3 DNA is TGTGCCAGCAGACCGGGACTAGGGTACACCGGGGAGCTGTTTTTT. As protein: CASRPGLGYTGELFF.